What follows are 4 T cell receptor beta chains derived from one specimen sequenced in a study of HIV-infected children after antiretroviral therapy interruption. RNA-based 3' RACE libraries used unique molecular identifiers. TCRdb re-called the 3' RACE reads through MiXCR, storing one row per CDR3 protein. The table lists approximately 89,000 distinct CDR3 sequences, about 7% of them singletons. Treatment defined: PENTA 11 planned treatment interruption arm or continuous ART arm. The sample consisted of CD45RA+ CD4+ T cells from PBMCs, pooled from several time points, taken from a donor given antiretroviral therapy, either interrupted or continuous. Subset defined: naive CD4+ CD45RA+ CD45RO- T cells. These receptors were collected from a pool of human donors with HIV.

Written as DNA, the CDR3 is TGTGCCAGCAGTTTAATGGTCAGGGGGACGTGGCAGCCCCAGCATTTT. Its translation: CASSLMVRGTWQPQHF. The chain employs TRBV28 and TRBJ1-5; 7 bases line up with TRBD1. Germline loops: CDR1 MDHEN, CDR2 SYDVKM. V trimming: 2 bases; J trimming: 7 bases; junction bases outside the gene matches: 11. The CDR3 consists of 16 residues.

This clonotype came up a few times. The rearrangement uses TRBV3-1 and TRBJ1-6; 8 bases line up with TRBD1. Germline V CDR1 and CDR2: LGHDT, YNNKEL (reference sequence). The V and J ends lost 4 bases and 7 bases, in that order; junction bases with no gene match: 6. This CDR3 has 15 amino acids. CDR3 region: CASSLYRGTNSPLHF. Written as DNA, the CDR3 is TGTGCCAGCAGCCTTTACAGGGGGACGAATTCACCCCTCCACTTT.

The V and J genes are TRBV23-1 and TRBJ2-3; D unresolved. TRBV23-1 is noted as an ORF with a role that remains uncertain. The CDR3 runs to 19 residues. Trimming cost V 0 bases and J 0 bases, with 19 bases left between them. CDR3 sequence (DNA): TGCGCCAGCAGTCAATCGCGGAGAAACAGCCCTTATAGCACAGATACGCAGTATTTT. Protein product: CASSQSRRNSPYSTDTQYF.

The chain employs TRBV23-1 and TRBJ2-3, with 12 bases aligning to TRBD1. TRBV23-1 carries the ORF label, with uncertain function. The V gene end was trimmed by 4 bases and the J gene end by 1 base; junction bases not matched to a gene: 12. The CDR3 runs 19 residues. CDR3 bases: TGCGCCAGCAGTCTATACCCGGGACAGGGGGCGCGGGGCACAGATACGCAGTATTTT. Translation gives CASSLYPGQGARGTDTQYF.